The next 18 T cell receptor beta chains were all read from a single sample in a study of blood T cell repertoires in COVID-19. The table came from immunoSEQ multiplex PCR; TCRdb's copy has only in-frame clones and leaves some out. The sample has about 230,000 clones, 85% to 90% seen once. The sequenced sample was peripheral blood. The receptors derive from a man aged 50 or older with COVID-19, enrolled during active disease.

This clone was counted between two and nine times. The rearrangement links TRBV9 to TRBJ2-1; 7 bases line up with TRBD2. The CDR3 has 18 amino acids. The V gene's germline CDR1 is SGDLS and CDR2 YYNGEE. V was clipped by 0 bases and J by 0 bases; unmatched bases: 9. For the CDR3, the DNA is TGTGCCAGCAGCGTAGCGGAACTAGGGGAGGGCTCCTACAATGAGCAGTTCTTC. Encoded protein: CASSVAELGEGSYNEQFF.

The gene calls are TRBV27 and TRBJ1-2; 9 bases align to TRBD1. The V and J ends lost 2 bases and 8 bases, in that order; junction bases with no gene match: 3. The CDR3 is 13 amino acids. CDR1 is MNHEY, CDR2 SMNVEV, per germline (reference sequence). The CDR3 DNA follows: TGTGCCAGCAGTTTACGGACAGGGGAAGGCTACACCTTC. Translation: CASSLRTGEGYTF.

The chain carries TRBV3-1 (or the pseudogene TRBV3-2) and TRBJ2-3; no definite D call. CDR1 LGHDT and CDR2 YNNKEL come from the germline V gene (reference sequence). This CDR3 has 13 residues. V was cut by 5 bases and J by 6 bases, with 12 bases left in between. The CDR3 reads CASSMPLGDTQYF. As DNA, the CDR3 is TGTGCCAGCAGCATGCCACTCGGGGATACGCAGTATTTT.

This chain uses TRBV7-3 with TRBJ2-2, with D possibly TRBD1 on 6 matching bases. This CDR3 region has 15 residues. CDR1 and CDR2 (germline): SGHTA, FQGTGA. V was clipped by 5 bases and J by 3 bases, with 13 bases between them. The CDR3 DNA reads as TGTGCCAGCAGCACGCAGGGGCCCGACACCGGGGAGCTGTTTTTT. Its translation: CASSTQGPDTGELFF.

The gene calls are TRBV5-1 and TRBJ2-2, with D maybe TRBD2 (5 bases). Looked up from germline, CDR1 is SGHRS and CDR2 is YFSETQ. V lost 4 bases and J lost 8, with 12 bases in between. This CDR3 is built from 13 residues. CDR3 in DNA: TGCGCCAGCAGCACCGATCTAGCTGGGGAGCTGTTTTTT. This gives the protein CASSTDLAGELFF.

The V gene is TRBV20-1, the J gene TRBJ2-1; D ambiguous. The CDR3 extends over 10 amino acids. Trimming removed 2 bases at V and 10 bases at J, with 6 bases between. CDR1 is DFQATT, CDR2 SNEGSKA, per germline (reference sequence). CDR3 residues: CSARHMEQFF. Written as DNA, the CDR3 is TGCAGTGCTAGACACATGGAGCAGTTCTTC.

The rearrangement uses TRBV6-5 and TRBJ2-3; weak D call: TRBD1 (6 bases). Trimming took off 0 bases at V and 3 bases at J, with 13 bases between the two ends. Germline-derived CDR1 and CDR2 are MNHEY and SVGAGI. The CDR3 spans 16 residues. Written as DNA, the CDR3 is TGTGCCAGCAGTTACTCCGGGGCCACAGGGACAGATACGCAGTATTTT. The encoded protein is CASSYSGATGTDTQYF.

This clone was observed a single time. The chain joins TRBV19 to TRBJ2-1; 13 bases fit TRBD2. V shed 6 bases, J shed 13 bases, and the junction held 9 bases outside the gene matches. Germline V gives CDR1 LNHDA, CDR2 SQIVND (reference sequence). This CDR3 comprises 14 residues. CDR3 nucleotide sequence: TGTGCCAGTAGCCTGATTACTAGCGGGGGGGCCCAGTTCTTC. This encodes CASSLITSGGAQFF.

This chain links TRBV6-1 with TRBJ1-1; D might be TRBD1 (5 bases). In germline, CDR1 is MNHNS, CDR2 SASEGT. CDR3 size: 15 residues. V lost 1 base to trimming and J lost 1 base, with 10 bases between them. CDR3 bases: TGTGCCAGCAGTGAAGGGGGGGGATGGAACACTGAAGCTTTCTTT. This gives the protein CASSEGGGWNTEAFF.

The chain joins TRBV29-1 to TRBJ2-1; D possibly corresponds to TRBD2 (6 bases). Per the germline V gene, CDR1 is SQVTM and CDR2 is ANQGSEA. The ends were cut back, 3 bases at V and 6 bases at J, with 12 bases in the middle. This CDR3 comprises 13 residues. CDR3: CSVDWGVGNEQFF. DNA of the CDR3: TGCAGCGTTGATTGGGGGGTGGGCAATGAGCAGTTCTTC.

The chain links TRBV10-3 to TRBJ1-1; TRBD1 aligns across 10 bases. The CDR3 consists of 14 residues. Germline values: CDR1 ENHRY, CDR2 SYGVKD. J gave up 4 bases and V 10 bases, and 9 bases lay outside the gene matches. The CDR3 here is CATEAGTGVTEAFF. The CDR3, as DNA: TGTGCCACCGAGGCCGGGACAGGGGTCACTGAAGCTTTCTTT.

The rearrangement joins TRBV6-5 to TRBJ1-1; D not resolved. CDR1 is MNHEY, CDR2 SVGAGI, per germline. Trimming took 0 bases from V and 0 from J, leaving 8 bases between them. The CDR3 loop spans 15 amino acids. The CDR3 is CASSYSTNMNTEAFF. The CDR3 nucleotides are TGTGCCAGCAGTTACTCTACAAACATGAACACTGAAGCTTTCTTT.

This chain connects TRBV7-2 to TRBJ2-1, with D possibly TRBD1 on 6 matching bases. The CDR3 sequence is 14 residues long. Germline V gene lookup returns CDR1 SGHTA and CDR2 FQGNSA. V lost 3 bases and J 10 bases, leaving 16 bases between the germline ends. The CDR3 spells CASSFKTGLLEQFF. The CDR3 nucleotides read TGTGCCAGCAGCTTCAAGACAGGTCTTCTGGAGCAGTTCTTC.

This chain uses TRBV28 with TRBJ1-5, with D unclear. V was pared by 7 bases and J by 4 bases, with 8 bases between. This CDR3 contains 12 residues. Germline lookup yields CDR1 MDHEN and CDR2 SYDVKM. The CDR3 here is CASNLLNQPQHF. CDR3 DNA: TGTGCCAGCAACCTATTAAATCAGCCCCAGCATTTT.

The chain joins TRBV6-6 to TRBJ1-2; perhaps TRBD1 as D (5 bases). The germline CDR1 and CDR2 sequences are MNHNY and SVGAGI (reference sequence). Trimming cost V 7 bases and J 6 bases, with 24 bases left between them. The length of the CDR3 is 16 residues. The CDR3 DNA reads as TGTGCCAGCAACACCGGCCTAGACGGGAGGGGAGATGGCTACACCTTC. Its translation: CASNTGLDGRGDGYTF.

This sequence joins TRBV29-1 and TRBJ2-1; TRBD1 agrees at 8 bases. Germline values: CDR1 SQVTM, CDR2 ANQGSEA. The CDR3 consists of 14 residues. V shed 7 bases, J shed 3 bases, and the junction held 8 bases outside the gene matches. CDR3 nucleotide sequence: TGCAGCGCAGGACAGGGTTCGGGCTACAATGAGCAGTTCTTC. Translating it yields CSAGQGSGYNEQFF.

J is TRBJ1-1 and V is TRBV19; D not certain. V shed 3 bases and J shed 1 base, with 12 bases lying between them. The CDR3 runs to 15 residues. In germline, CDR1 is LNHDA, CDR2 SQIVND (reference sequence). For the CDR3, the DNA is TGTGCCAGTAGTATTTTGGCGGCAGCGAACACTGAAGCTTTCTTT. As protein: CASSILAAANTEAFF.

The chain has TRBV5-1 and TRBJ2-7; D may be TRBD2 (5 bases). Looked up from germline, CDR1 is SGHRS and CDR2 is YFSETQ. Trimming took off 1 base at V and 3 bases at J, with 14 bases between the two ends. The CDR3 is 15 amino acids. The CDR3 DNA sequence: TGCGCCAGCAGCTTGCTAACGGGGAAAGACTACGAGCAGTACTTC. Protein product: CASSLLTGKDYEQYF.